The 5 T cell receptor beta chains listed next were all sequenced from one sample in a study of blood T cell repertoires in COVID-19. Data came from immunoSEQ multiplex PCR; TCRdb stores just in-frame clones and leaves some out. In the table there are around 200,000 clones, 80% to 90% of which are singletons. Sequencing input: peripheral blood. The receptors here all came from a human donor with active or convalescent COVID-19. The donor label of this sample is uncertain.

The CDR3 here is CATLTSERSYEQYF. DNA for the CDR3: TGTGCCACCTTGACTAGTGAAAGATCCTACGAGCAGTACTTC. This chain joins TRBV10-3 and TRBJ2-7, with D tentatively TRBD2 (6 bases). The CDR3 is made up of 14 amino acids. V was pared by 10 bases and J by 1 base, with 17 bases between. CDR1 and CDR2 (germline): ENHRY, SYGVKD.

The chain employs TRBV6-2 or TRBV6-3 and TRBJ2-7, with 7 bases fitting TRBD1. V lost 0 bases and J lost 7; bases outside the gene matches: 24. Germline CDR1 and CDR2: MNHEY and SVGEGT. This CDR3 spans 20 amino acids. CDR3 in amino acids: CASSYSEGPLPLGQLVEQYF. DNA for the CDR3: TGTGCCAGCAGTTACTCAGAGGGTCCCCTCCCACTGGGACAGCTCGTGGAGCAGTACTTC.

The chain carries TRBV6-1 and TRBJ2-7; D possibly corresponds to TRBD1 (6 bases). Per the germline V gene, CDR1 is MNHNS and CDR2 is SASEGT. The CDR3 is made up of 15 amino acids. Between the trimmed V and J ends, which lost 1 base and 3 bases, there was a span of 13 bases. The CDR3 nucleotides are TGTGCCAGCAGTGAAGGTGGACCAGGGGTCTACGAGCAGTACTTC. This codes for CASSEGGPGVYEQYF.

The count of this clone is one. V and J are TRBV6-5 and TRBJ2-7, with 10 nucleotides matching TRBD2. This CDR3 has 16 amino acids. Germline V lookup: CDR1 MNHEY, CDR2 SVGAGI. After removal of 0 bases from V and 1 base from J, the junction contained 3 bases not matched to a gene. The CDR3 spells CASSYSVAGGSYEQYF. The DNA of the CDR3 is TGTGCCAGCAGTTACTCGGTAGCGGGAGGATCCTACGAGCAGTACTTC.

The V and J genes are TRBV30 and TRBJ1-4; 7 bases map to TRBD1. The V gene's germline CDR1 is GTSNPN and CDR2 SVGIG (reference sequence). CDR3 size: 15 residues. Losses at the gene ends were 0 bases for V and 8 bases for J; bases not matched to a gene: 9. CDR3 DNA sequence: TGTGCCTGGAGTGTAGGGGGCCAGGTCGACGAAAAACTGTTTTTT. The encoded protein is CAWSVGGQVDEKLFF.